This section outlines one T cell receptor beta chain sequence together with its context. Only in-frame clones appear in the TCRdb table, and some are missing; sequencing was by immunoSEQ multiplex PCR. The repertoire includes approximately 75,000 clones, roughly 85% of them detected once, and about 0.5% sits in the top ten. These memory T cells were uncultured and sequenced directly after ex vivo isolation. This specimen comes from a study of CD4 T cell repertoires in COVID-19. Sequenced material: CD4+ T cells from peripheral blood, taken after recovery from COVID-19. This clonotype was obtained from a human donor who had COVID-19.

In DNA form, the CDR3 reads TGTGCCACCAGTGAGGCAGGGGGCTACAATGAGCAGTTCTTC. This sequence encodes CATSEAGGYNEQFF. The V and J genes are TRBV24-1 and TRBJ2-1; TRBD1 aligns across 7 bases. V lost 4 bases and J lost 3; bases outside the gene matches: 2. This CDR3 has 14 residues. Germline V gene lookup returns CDR1 KGHDR and CDR2 SFDVKD.